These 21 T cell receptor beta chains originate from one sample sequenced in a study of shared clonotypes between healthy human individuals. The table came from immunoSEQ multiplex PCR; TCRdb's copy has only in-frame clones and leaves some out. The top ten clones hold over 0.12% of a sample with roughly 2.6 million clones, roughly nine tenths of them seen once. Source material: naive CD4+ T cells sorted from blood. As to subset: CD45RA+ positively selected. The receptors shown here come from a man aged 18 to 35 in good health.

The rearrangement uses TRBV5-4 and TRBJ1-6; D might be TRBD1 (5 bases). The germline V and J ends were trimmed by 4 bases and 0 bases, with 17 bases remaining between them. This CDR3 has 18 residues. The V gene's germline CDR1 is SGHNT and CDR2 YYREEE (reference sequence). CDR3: CASSRRTFLSSYNSPLHF. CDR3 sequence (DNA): TGTGCCAGCAGCCGAAGGACATTCTTGAGCTCCTATAATTCACCCCTCCACTTT. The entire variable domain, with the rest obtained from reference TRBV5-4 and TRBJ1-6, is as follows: ETGVTQSPTHLIKTRGQQVTLRCSSQSGHNTVSWYQQALGQGPQFIFQYYREEENGRGNFPPRFSGLQFPNYSSELNVNALELDDSALYLCASSRRTFLSSYNSPLHFGNGTRLTVT.

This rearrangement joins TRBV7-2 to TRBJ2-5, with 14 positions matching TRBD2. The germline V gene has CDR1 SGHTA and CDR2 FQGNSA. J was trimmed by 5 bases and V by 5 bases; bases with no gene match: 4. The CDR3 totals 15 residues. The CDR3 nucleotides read TGTGCCAGCAGCAGACTAGCGGGAGGGGGGGAGACCCAGTACTTC. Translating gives CASSRLAGGGETQYF. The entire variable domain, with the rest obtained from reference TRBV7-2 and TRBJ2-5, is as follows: GAGVSQSPSNKVTEKGKDVELRCDPISGHTALYWYRQSLGQGLEFLIYFQGNSAPDKSGLPSDRFSAERTGGSVSTLTIQRTQQEDSAVYLCASSRLAGGGETQYFGPGTRLLVL.

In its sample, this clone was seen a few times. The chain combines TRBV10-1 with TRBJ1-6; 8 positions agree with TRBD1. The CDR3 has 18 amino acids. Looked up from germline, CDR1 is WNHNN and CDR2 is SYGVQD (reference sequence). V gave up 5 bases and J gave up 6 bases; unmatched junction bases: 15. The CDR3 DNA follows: TGCGCCAGCAGTAAGACAGGGGACCCCAAAGGAGGTAATTCACCCCTCCACTTT. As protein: CASSKTGDPKGGNSPLHF.

The CDR3 region is CASSQEGWPSPITDTQYF. In DNA form, the CDR3 reads TGTGCCAGCAGCCAAGAGGGTTGGCCTAGCCCGATCACAGATACGCAGTATTTT. The chain uses TRBV14 and TRBJ2-3, with D perhaps TRBD2 (5 bases). The germline V gene encodes CDR1 SGHDN and CDR2 FVKESK. V lost 0 bases, J lost 2 bases, and 18 bases lay in between. CDR3 length: 18 amino acids.

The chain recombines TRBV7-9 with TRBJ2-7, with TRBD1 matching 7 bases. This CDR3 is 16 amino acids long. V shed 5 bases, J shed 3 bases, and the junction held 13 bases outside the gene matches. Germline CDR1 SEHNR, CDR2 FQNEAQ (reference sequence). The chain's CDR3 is CASSLDRVGFYYEQYF. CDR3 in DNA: TGTGCCAGCAGCCTAGACAGGGTGGGTTTCTACTACGAGCAGTACTTC.

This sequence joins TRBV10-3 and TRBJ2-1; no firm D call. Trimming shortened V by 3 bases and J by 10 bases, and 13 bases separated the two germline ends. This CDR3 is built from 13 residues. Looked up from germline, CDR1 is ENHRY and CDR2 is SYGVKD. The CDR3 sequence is CAISDFRAREQFF. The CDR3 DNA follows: TGTGCCATCAGTGACTTCCGGGCCCGGGAGCAGTTCTTC.

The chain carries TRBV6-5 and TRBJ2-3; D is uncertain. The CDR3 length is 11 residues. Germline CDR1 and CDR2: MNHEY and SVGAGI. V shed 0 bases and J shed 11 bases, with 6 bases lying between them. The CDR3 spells CASSYSARQYF. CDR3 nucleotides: TGTGCCAGCAGTTACTCGGCCAGGCAGTATTTT.

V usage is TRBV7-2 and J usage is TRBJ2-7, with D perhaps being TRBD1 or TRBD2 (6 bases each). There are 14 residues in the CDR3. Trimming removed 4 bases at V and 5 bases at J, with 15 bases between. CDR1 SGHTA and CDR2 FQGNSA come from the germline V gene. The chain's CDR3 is CASSSGAQRNEQYF. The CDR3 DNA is TGTGCCAGCAGCTCGGGGGCCCAAAGGAACGAGCAGTACTTC.

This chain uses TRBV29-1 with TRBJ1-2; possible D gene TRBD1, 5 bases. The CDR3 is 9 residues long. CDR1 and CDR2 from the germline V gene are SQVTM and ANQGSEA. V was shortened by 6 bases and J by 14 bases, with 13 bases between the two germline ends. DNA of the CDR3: TGCAGCGTCTCCGAGGGGTATACCTTC. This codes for CSVSEGYTF.

CDR3 residues: CASSQNSGRWYEQYF. The CDR3 bases are TGCGCCAGCAGCCAAAATAGCGGGAGGTGGTACGAGCAGTACTTC. The chain is built from TRBV4-1 and TRBJ2-7; 10 nucleotides align to TRBD2. Germline V gene sequence: CDR1 MGHRA, CDR2 YSYEKL. V dropped 2 bases and J dropped 4; count of bases not matched to a gene: 5. The CDR3 contains 15 residues.

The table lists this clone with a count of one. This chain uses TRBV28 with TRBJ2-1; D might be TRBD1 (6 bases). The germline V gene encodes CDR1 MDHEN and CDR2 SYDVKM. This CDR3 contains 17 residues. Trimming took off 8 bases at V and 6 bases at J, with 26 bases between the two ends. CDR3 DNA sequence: TGTGCCAGCCAAAAACCCCGAGGGGGAAAGAAGGGCAATGAGCAGTTCTTC. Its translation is CASQKPRGGKKGNEQFF.

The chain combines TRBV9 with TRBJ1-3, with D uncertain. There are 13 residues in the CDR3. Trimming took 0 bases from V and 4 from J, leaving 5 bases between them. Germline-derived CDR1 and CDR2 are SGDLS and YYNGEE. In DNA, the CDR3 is TGTGCCAGCAGCGTAGCGGTCGGAAACACCATATATTTT. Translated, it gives CASSVAVGNTIYF.

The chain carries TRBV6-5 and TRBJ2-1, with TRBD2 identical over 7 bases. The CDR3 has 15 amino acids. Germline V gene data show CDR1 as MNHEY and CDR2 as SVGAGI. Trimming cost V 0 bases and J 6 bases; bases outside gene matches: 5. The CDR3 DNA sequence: TGTGCCAGCAGTTACTCAGGACTAGTAGTCAATGAGCAGTTCTTC. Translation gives CASSYSGLVVNEQFF.

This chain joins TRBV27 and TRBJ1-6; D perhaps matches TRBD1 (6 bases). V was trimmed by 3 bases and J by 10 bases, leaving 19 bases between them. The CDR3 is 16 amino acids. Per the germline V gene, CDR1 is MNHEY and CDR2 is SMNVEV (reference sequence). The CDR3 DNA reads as TGTGCCAGCAGTTTTCCACAGGGAGGGAGGTTGTCACCCCTCCACTTT. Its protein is CASSFPQGGRLSPLHF.

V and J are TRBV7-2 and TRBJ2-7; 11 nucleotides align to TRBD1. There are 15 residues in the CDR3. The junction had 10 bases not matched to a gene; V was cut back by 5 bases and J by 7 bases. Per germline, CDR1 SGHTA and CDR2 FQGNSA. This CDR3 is CASSPGGQGEREQYF. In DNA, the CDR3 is TGTGCCAGCAGCCCAGGGGGACAGGGGGAAAGAGAGCAGTACTTC. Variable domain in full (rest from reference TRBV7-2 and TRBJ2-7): GAGVSQSPSNKVTEKGKDVELRCDPISGHTALYWYRQSLGQGLEFLIYFQGNSAPDKSGLPSDRFSAERTGGSVSTLTIQRTQQEDSAVYLCASSPGGQGEREQYFGPGTRLTVT.

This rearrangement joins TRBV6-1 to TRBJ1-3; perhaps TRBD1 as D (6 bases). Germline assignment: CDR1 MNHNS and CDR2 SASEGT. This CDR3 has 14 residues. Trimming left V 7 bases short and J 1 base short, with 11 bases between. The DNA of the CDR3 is TGTGCCAGCATGGAGGGGGGATCTGGAAACACCATATATTTT. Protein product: CASMEGGSGNTIYF.

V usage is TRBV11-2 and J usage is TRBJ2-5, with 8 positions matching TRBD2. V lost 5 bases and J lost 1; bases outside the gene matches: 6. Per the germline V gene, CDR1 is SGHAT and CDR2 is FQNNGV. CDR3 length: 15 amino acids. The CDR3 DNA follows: TGTGCCAGCAGCGTCCCTAGCGGGCCCCAAGAGACCCAGTACTTC. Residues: CASSVPSGPQETQYF.

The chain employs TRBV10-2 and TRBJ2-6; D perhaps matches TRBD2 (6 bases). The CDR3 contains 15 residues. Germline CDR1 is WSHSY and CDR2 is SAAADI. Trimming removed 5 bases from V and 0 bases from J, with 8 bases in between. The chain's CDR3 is CASSRDFSGANVLTF. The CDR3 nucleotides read TGCGCCAGCAGTCGGGACTTCTCTGGGGCCAACGTCCTGACTTTC.

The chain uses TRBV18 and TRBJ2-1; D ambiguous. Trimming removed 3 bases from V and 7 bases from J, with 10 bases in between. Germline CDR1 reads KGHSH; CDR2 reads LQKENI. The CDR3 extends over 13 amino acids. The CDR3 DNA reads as TGTGCCAGCTCACCCCGGGTGGCTAATGAGCAGTTCTTC. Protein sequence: CASSPRVANEQFF. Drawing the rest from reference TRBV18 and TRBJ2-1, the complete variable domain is NAGVMQNPRHLVRRRGQEARLRCSPMKGHSHVYWYRQLPEEGLKFMVYLQKENIIDESGMPKERFSAEFPKEGPSILRIQQVVRGDSAAYFCASSPRVANEQFFGPGTRLTVL.

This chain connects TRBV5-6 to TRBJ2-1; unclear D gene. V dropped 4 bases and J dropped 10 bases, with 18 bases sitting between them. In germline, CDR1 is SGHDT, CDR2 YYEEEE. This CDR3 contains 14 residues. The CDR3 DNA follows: TGTGCCAGCAGCCCTGACGGGCCCCTCGGAGAGCAGTTCTTC. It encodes CASSPDGPLGEQFF.

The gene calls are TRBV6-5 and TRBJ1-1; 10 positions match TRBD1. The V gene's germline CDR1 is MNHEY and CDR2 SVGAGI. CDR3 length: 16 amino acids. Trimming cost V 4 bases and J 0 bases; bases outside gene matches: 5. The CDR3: CASSSPGTGVNTEAFF. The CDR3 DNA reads TGTGCCAGCAGTTCCCCCGGGACAGGGGTGAACACTGAAGCTTTCTTT.